The source of this T cell receptor (beta chain) is a study of tumor-infiltrating lymphocytes in primary liver carcinoma. V was shortened by 4 bases and J by 8 bases, with 11 bases between the two germline ends. This CDR3 is 12 amino acids long. Germline loops: CDR1 MNHEY, CDR2 SVGAGI. Researchers generated TCR beta cDNA from about 500 ng of total RNA, relying on a constant-region primer. Each TCR beta library was derived from three nested multiplex PCR rounds that employed slightly modified ARM-PCR. TRBV1-TRBV30 forward and Cbeta reverse primers drove the first two approximately 10-cycle rounds. TCRdb re-analysed the multiplex PCR reads in MiXCR, keeping a single row per CDR3 protein. The table lists under 200,000 distinct CDR3 sequences, about 85% of them singletons. Co-extracted RNA and DNA came from roughly 20-30 mg of unsorted bulk tissue. No treatment had been given to the patients, who were chronically infected with HBV.

Input material: tumor tissue from primary liver carcinoma. This receptor was identified in a man in his forties with primary liver carcinoma and hepatitis B virus infection. The rearrangement uses TRBV6-5 and TRBJ1-1, with a tentative D call TRBD1 (5 bases). The CDR3 bases are TGTGCCAGCAGTTGCGGGTCAGGGGAAGCTTTCTTT. This sequence encodes CASSCGSGEAFF.